The clone carrying this TCR beta chain was recorded once. These data belong to a study of blood T cell repertoires in COVID-19. The wider study: COVID-19 samples collected from the United States, Italy and Spain covered acute and convalescent phases. PBMCs, B-cell-depleted T cells, or T cells provided the cDNA or gDNA that made up the material.

The CDR3 totals 17 residues. CDR1 is LGHDT, CDR2 YNNKEL, per germline (reference sequence). The V and J ends lost 3 bases and 3 bases respectively, with 19 bases between them. Per the original data handling: Reference gene primers were amplified, and this amplification served to estimate nucleated cell counts. Libraries were prepared by immunoSEQ multiplex PCR; TCRdb keeps only in-frame clonotypes and omits some of them. The V and J calls and clone size come from that table; D and trimming were worked out from the DNA. The sample contains around 30,000 clones, about 88% of which appear only once. The sample was peripheral blood. This TCR was sampled from a human donor in a cohort sampled during active COVID-19. The donor label of this sample is uncertain. The chain combines TRBV3-1 (or the pseudogene TRBV3-2) with TRBJ2-3; D unclear. CDR3 sequence: CASSHRQKSVGTDTQYF. CDR3 DNA: TGTGCCAGCAGCCACAGGCAGAAGTCGGTTGGTACAGATACGCAGTATTTT.